The 5 T cell receptor beta chains in this list originate from one sample, sequenced in a study of blood T cell repertoires in COVID-19. This table comes from immunoSEQ multiplex PCR, and its TCRdb copy is limited to in-frame clones, with some not included. This sample has under 300,000 clones, with roughly four fifths found just once. Sequenced: PBMCs or T cells enriched from blood (not recorded which). The receptors stem from a middle-aged man who had recovered from COVID-19.

The rearrangement links TRBV5-1 to TRBJ1-1, with D possibly matching TRBD1 (6 bases). V gave up 0 bases and J gave up 4 bases, with 13 bases separating them. CDR1 and CDR2 (germline): SGHRS, YFSETQ. There are 15 residues in the CDR3. CDR3 nucleotide sequence: TGCGCCAGCAGCTTGGTTCAGGGGATGAGCACTGAAGCTTTCTTT. Translation gives CASSLVQGMSTEAFF.

This clone came up once. The chain links TRBV6-5 to TRBJ1-5, with TRBD1 as a possible D gene (5 bases). CDR3 size: 14 residues. Germline loops: CDR1 MNHEY, CDR2 SVGAGI. V shed 1 base and J shed 7 bases, with 11 bases lying between them. DNA for the CDR3: TGTGCCAGCAGTTACTATGCAGGGCGCCAGCCCCAGCATTTT. This translates into CASSYYAGRQPQHF.

This chain links TRBV19 with TRBJ1-2; D remains ambiguous. The CDR3 runs to 14 residues. V dropped 3 bases and J dropped 0 bases, with 8 bases sitting between them. Per the germline V gene, CDR1 is LNHDA and CDR2 is SQIVND (reference sequence). CDR3 in amino acids: CASSISTANYGYTF. As DNA, the CDR3 is TGTGCCAGTAGTATCTCAACGGCTAACTATGGCTACACCTTC.

This clone is a singleton in its sample. The genes are TRBV19 and TRBJ2-7; 9 positions match TRBD1. The germline gives CDR1 LNHDA, CDR2 SQIVND (reference sequence). With 5 bases clipped from V and 2 bases from J, the junction kept 10 bases outside the gene matches. The CDR3 has 16 residues. CDR3 loop: CASSVLTGGRTYEQYF. The CDR3 DNA reads as TGTGCCAGTAGTGTCCTGACAGGGGGGAGAACCTACGAGCAGTACTTC. The full variable domain, completed using reference TRBV19 and TRBJ2-7, is DGGITQSPKYLFRKEGQNVTLSCEQNLNHDAMYWYRQDPGQGLRLIYYSQIVNDFQKGDIAEGYSVSREKKESFPLTVTSAQKNPTAFYLCASSVLTGGRTYEQYFGPGTRLTVT.

The chain combines TRBV18 with TRBJ1-5; perhaps TRBD1 as D (6 bases). This CDR3 spans 14 amino acids. Germline V gene data show CDR1 as KGHSH and CDR2 as LQKENI. V lost 2 bases to trimming and J lost 5 bases, with 10 bases between them. In DNA form, the CDR3 reads TGTGCCAGCTCACCAAGGACAGTCGATCAGCCCCAGCATTTT. It translates to CASSPRTVDQPQHF.